This T cell receptor beta chain comes out of a study of blood T cell repertoires in COVID-19. Across the study: Samples taken during acute and convalescent COVID-19 were collected in the United States, Italy and Spain. From T cells, B-cell-depleted T cells, or PBMCs came the material, which was cDNA or gDNA.

The sample holds a few counts of this clone. The authors' processing: Amplification from reference gene primers served as the basis for estimated nucleated cell counts. TCRdb's copy holds only in-frame clones and misses some; the assay was immunoSEQ multiplex PCR. V and J calls and clone size are copied from that table; D and trimming were computed from the DNA. Among 40,000 to 60,000 clones, 84% were seen once, and the ten largest hold 1.5% to 2%. Germline V CDR1 and CDR2: MNHNS, SASEGT. The CDR3 is made up of 12 amino acids. Trimming pared 3 bases from V and 5 bases from J, leaving 7 bases between. The V call is TRBV6-1, the J call TRBJ1-2, with a weak D call TRBD1 (6 bases). The sample taken for sequencing was peripheral blood. The origin of this receptor is a man aged 50-59 years with acute or convalescent COVID-19. The CDR3 DNA reads TGTGCCAGCAGTGACACAGGGTATGGCTACACCTTC. This codes for CASSDTGYGYTF.